Listed here is a single T cell receptor (beta chain). Antigen: not known. At one end the junction does not follow the germline gene, possibly because of a read error. The treatment here: 10-day PBMC culture with coronavirus spike peptide pools or control peptides (ViraFEST assay). In this cohort, PCR tests turned positive between March and December 2020, predating US Alpha, Beta and Delta variants. These data originate in a study of vaccination and CD4 T cells after COVID-19. Study results and caveats: Spike mono-reactivity was found in 304 of 307 vaccine-specific clones from convalescent patients.

The germline V gene has CDR1 LNHDA and CDR2 SQIVND (reference sequence). The CDR3 runs to 14 residues. Cultured CD4+ T cell DNA was sequenced using the Oncomine TCR Beta short-read assay. TCRdb processed the PCR reads anew with MiXCR; each CDR3 protein has one entry. The repertoire has about 10,000 distinct CDR3 sequences, 50% to 60% of them found once; the top ten carry about 20%. What was sequenced was CD4+ T cells from blood, cultured in vitro. The clonotype originates from a human donor who had recovered from COVID-19. The gene calls are TRBV19 and TRBJ1-1, with D tentatively TRBD1 (5 bases). CDR3 in DNA: TGTACCAGTAGTACCGTTGGGGGGGACACTGAAGCTTTCTTT. This codes for CTSSTVGGDTEAFF.